This T cell receptor (beta chain) was sequenced for a study of T cells after yellow fever vaccination. Using its own MiXCR run on the 5' RACE reads, TCRdb lists one record per CDR3 protein. The sample holds 300,000 to 400,000 distinct CDR3 sequences, roughly 6.2% seen once. The V end was cut by 3 bases, the J end by 8 bases, with 10 bases between. Germline loops: CDR1 MGHDK, CDR2 SYGVNS. The CDR3 extends over 12 amino acids. The sequence was collected from a man aged 25 to 40 who received the YFV17D yellow fever vaccine. This chain uses TRBV25-1 with TRBJ1-2; D gene uncertain. The source material was PBMCs, sampled 5 days after the yellow fever booster vaccination. The CDR3 sequence: CASSDSPGGYTF. In DNA, the CDR3 is TGTGCCAGCAGTGACAGCCCGGGGGGCTACACCTTC.